What follows are 17 T cell receptor beta chains derived from one specimen sequenced in a study of CD8+CD57+ T cells in acquired aplastic anemia. Genomic DNA served as template for TCR beta VDJ and CDR3 profiling. TCRdb analysed the reads with MiXCR anew, one entry per CDR3 protein. The profile shows tens of thousands of distinct CDR3 sequences, more than 75% of them singletons. The specimen sequenced was sorted CD4+, CD8+, or CD8+CD57+ T cells (not recorded which) from PBMCs. The receptor source for this set is a human donor in good health, serving as a control.

J is TRBJ2-1 and V is TRBV10-3; the D is unclear. The DNA end is a closer match to TRBJ2-7, so the J assignment may be wrong. Germline CDR1 is ENHRY and CDR2 is SYGVKD. CDR3 length: 15 amino acids. CDR3 nucleotides: TGTGCCATCAGTGACGACGGTAGCTCCTACAATGAGCAGTACTTC. It encodes CAISDDGSSYNEQYF.

This clonotype was observed many times. J is TRBJ1-2 and V is TRBV6-4, with D hard to call. The CDR3 has 10 residues. V was trimmed by 4 bases and J by 7 bases, leaving 4 bases between them. The germline V gene has CDR1 MRHNA and CDR2 SNTAGT. The chain's CDR3 is CASSVAGYTF. CDR3 in DNA: TGTGCCAGCAGTGTTGCTGGCTACACCTTC.

This sequence joins TRBV19 and TRBJ2-1; 8 positions agree with TRBD1. The J segment lost 5 bases and the V segment lost 7 bases, leaving 7 bases of the junction unmatched. The CDR3 is 14 residues long. Germline loops: CDR1 LNHDA, CDR2 SQIVND (reference sequence). As DNA, the CDR3 is TGTGCCAGTAAGGTAGGGACAGGTAACAATGAGCAGTTCTTC. Amino acids: CASKVGTGNNEQFF.

About this clonotype: Relative to the germline gene, one junction end is altered; a read error may explain this. The CDR3 coding sequence is TGCGCCAGCAGTGAACGAGGACAGGAGTCGTATGGCTACACCTTC. Translating gives CASSERGQESYGYTF. The chain links TRBV25-1 to TRBJ1-2, with 7 bases matching TRBD1. CDR1 is MGHDK and CDR2 is SYGVNS in the germline V gene. This CDR3 is built from 15 residues.

This chain links TRBV25-1 with TRBJ2-1, with D possibly matching TRBD2 (5 bases). V was trimmed by 5 bases and J by 10 bases, leaving 9 bases between them. The CDR3 consists of 11 residues. Germline V gene data show CDR1 as MGHDK and CDR2 as SYGVNS. The CDR3 region has the DNA TGTGCCAGCAGTAGCCGGGGAGAGCAGTTCTTC. It specifies CASSSRGEQFF.

The J gene is TRBJ2-2, the V gene TRBV10-1, with 8 bases lining up with TRBD1. The germline V gene has CDR1 WNHNN and CDR2 SYGVQD (reference sequence). V gave up 3 bases and J gave up 3 bases; unmatched junction bases: 6. This CDR3 is built from 16 residues. CDR3 in amino acids: CASSDMGQDDTGELFF. CDR3 in DNA: TGCGCCAGCAGTGATATGGGACAGGATGACACCGGGGAGCTGTTTTTT.

The chain couples TRBV20-1 to TRBJ2-5; perhaps D is TRBD1 or TRBD2 (6 bases each). V lost 1 base and J 5 bases, leaving 11 bases between the germline ends. The CDR3 is made up of 13 amino acids. Germline-derived CDR1 and CDR2 are DFQATT and SNEGSKA (reference sequence). The CDR3 DNA is TGCAGTGCTAGAGCGGGGGCTCGGGAGACCCAGTACTTC. Encoded protein: CSARAGARETQYF.

The V and J genes are TRBV7-9 and TRBJ1-6, with a weak D call TRBD1 (6 bases). With 0 bases removed from V and 9 bases from J, the gap between germline ends came to 9 bases. Germline CDR1 SEHNR, CDR2 FQNEAQ (reference sequence). The CDR3 contains 14 residues. CDR3: CASSLASGASPLHF. CDR3 nucleotide sequence: TGTGCCAGCAGCTTAGCGTCGGGGGCTTCACCCCTCCACTTT.

The chain couples TRBV3-1 to TRBJ2-2; 10 nucleotides align to TRBD2. After removal of 5 bases from V and 8 bases from J, the junction contained 5 bases not matched to a gene. Germline values: CDR1 LGHDT, CDR2 YNNKEL (reference sequence). This CDR3 is built from 14 residues. The CDR3, as DNA: TGTGCCAGCAGCGAGGGACTAGCGCGGGGGGAGCTGTTTTTT. It encodes CASSEGLARGELFF.

This clonotype was seen a handful of times. The chain employs TRBV7-6 and TRBJ2-7, with no clear D. CDR1 is SGHVS, CDR2 FNYEAQ, per germline. The CDR3 length is 12 residues. V was clipped by 1 base and J by 5 bases, with 6 bases between them. The CDR3 loop reads CASSLDRDEQYF. The DNA of the CDR3 is TGTGCCAGCAGCTTAGACCGTGACGAGCAGTACTTC.

The count of this clonotype is one. The gene calls are TRBV20-1 and TRBJ2-7; no definite D call. Germline CDR1 and CDR2: DFQATT and SNEGSKA (reference sequence). V gave up 3 bases and J gave up 0 bases, with 9 bases separating them. The CDR3 runs 13 residues. The DNA for the CDR3 is TGCAGTGCTAGGGACGGATCCTCCTACGAGCAGTACTTC. Its protein is CSARDGSSYEQYF.

The chain recombines TRBV20-1 with TRBJ2-3; possible D gene TRBD2, 6 bases. The V and J ends lost 5 bases and 6 bases respectively, with 9 bases between them. The germline CDR1 and CDR2 sequences are DFQATT and SNEGSKA (reference sequence). The CDR3 length is 11 residues. CDR3: CSAQAGDTQYF. CDR3 sequence (DNA): TGCAGTGCTCAGGCGGGGGATACGCAGTATTTT.

The rearrangement joins TRBV24-1 to TRBJ1-2; possible D gene TRBD1, 5 bases. The CDR3 contains 19 residues. V was pared by 3 bases and J by 1 base, with 23 bases between. CDR1 is KGHDR, CDR2 SFDVKD, per germline. The CDR3 protein is CATSDEGRGRITLNYGYTF. DNA of the CDR3: TGTGCCACCAGTGATGAGGGTCGGGGACGGATCACACTTAACTATGGCTACACCTTC.

V gene TRBV12-3 or TRBV12-4 combines with J gene TRBJ1-1; D is perhaps TRBD1 (6 bases). The CDR3 spans 14 residues. Between the trimmed V and J ends, which lost 5 bases and 4 bases, there was a span of 14 bases. CDR3 amino acids: CASSLTGRGTEAFF. The CDR3 region has the DNA TGTGCCAGCAGTCTTACAGGGAGGGGCACTGAAGCTTTCTTT.

This chain uses TRBV6-1 with TRBJ1-1; the D gene is possibly TRBD1 (5 bases). Trimming cost V 6 bases and J 1 base, with 9 bases left between them. The CDR3 totals 13 residues. The germline CDR1 and CDR2 sequences are MNHNS and SASEGT. CDR3 protein: CASRGRQNTEAFF. The CDR3 nucleotides are TGTGCCAGCAGGGGACGGCAGAACACTGAAGCTTTCTTT.

J is TRBJ1-3 and V is TRBV10-3, with 8 bases that match TRBD1. J was trimmed by 9 bases and V by 9 bases; bases with no gene match: 10. This CDR3 region has 13 residues. Germline V CDR1 and CDR2: ENHRY, SYGVKD. Here the CDR3 DNA reads TGTGCCATAGCTGGGACAGGCGGGGGCACCATATATTTT. This sequence encodes CAIAGTGGGTIYF.

A note on this clonotype: This CDR3 is missing its conserved last phenylalanine or tryptophan, likely due to a read error. The chain employs TRBV7-9 and TRBJ1-1, with D uncertain. The CDR3 has 15 residues. Germline CDR1 and CDR2: SEHNR and FQNEAQ (reference sequence). V was pared by 6 bases and J by 2 bases, with 16 bases between. The CDR3, as DNA: TGTGCCAGCAGGTCTGTTACAGTAACAAACACTGAAGCTTTCTGT. Its translation: CASRSVTVTNTEAFC.